Listed here are 19 T cell receptor beta chains from one sample, sequenced in a study of yellow fever vaccine responses in identical twins. MiXCR was run by TCRdb on the RT-PCR reads, yielding one entry per CDR3 protein. Among a few thousand distinct CDR3 sequences listed, approximately 7.8% were seen once. The sequences come from T cells from blood (PBMCs), unsorted or a sorted subset (not recorded which), collected around 24 months after vaccination. The origin of the receptors is a young woman who received the yellow fever vaccine.

This clonotype has a handful of counts. The genes are TRBV11-1 and TRBJ2-5; D unresolved. The CDR3 sequence is 16 residues long. The germline V gene encodes CDR1 SGHAT and CDR2 FQDESV (reference sequence). Trimming took 4 bases from V and 2 from J, leaving 17 bases between them. CDR3 in DNA: TGTGCCAGCAGCTCATTAGCCGGAACCCAACAAGAGACCCAGTACTTC. Translated, it gives CASSSLAGTQQETQYF.

Note on this clonotype: A much larger clonotype is one base distant, so this may be a read error. The chain couples TRBV9 to TRBJ1-2; D is undetermined. This CDR3 contains 14 residues. Germline CDR1 reads SGDLS; CDR2 reads YYNGEE. For the CDR3, the DNA is TGTGCCAGCATCGTAGATGGAGGAAACTATGGCTACACCTTC. Its translation: CASIVDGGNYGYTF.

This sequence joins TRBV6-1 and TRBJ1-2, with TRBD1 as a possible D gene (6 bases). Trimming pared 6 bases from V and 7 bases from J, leaving 21 bases between. Germline V gene data show CDR1 as MNHNS and CDR2 as SASEGT. The CDR3 is 15 amino acids. The CDR3 reads CASRMGAIGVRGYTF. The DNA of the CDR3 is TGTGCCAGCAGGATGGGGGCTATAGGTGTGCGTGGCTACACCTTC.

The sample holds a few counts of this clonotype. The chain combines TRBV7-6 with TRBJ2-7, with D unresolved. This CDR3 has 14 amino acids. The V gene lost 1 base and the J gene lost 4 bases, with 11 bases spanning the gap. Germline V CDR1 and CDR2: SGHVS, FNYEAQ. CDR3 amino acids: CASSLVAGRYEQYF. The CDR3 DNA is TGTGCCAGCAGCTTAGTGGCAGGCCGATACGAGCAGTACTTC.

V gene TRBV5-1 combines with J gene TRBJ1-1; TRBD1 matches 8 bases. Trimming cost V 2 bases and J 3 bases; bases outside gene matches: 3. Germline lookup yields CDR1 SGHRS and CDR2 YFSETQ. CDR3 length: 14 residues. The CDR3 protein is CASSFTGGYTEAFF. The DNA for the CDR3 is TGCGCCAGCAGCTTTACAGGGGGATACACTGAAGCTTTCTTT. The full variable domain, in which reference TRBV5-1 and TRBJ1-1 provide the parts outside the CDR3, is KAGVTQTPRYLIKTRGQQVTLSCSPISGHRSVSWYQQTPGQGLQFLFEYFSETQRNKGNFPGRFSGRQFSNSRSEMNVSTLELGDSALYLCASSFTGGYTEAFFGQGTRLTVV.

The chain carries TRBV13 and TRBJ2-3, with TRBD1 identical over 10 bases. Germline V CDR1 and CDR2: PRHDT, FYEKMQ (reference sequence). The CDR3 runs to 16 residues. V was pared by 7 bases and J by 2 bases, with 9 bases of the junction left unmatched. The CDR3 loop is CASTTRTGGPTDTQYF. In nucleotides, the CDR3 is TGTGCCAGCACCACCCGGACAGGGGGTCCCACAGATACGCAGTATTTT.

A few counts support this clonotype. The rearrangement uses TRBV2 and TRBJ2-2; a weak D match, TRBD2 (6 bases). The V end was cut by 1 base, the J end by 6 bases, with 12 bases between. CDR3 size: 15 residues. Germline CDR1 is SNHLY and CDR2 is FYNNEI. The CDR3 region has the DNA TGTGCCAGCAGTGAAGAGTTCTTAGCGGCCGGGGAGCTGTTTTTT. Protein product: CASSEEFLAAGELFF.

Here the CDR3 reads CASSDGLETNEQFF. CDR3 DNA sequence: TGTGCCAGCAGTGATGGACTAGAAACCAATGAGCAGTTCTTC. This rearrangement joins TRBV6-1 to TRBJ2-1; 7 positions match TRBD2. CDR1 is MNHNS, CDR2 SASEGT, per germline. The junction had 5 bases not matched to a gene; V was cut back by 3 bases and J by 6 bases. The CDR3 spans 14 residues.

This clonotype was seen a few times. Written as DNA, the CDR3 is TGTGCCTGGAGTGCGGACAGTAGCAATCAGCCCCAGCATTTT. Translated, it gives CAWSADSSNQPQHF. V usage is TRBV30 and J usage is TRBJ1-5, with a weak D call TRBD1 (6 bases). V dropped 1 base and J dropped 0 bases, with 7 bases sitting between them. The CDR3 spans 14 residues. Germline V gene lookup returns CDR1 GTSNPN and CDR2 SVGIG (reference sequence).

This clonotype is categorized as medium-sized. This chain joins TRBV10-3 and TRBJ1-5; 8 bases align to TRBD1. Germline V lookup: CDR1 ENHRY, CDR2 SYGVKD. The CDR3 is 15 amino acids. With V trimmed by 0 bases and J by 7 bases, 5 bases remained unmatched. Here the CDR3 reads CAISESNRGVQPQHF. CDR3 nucleotide sequence: TGTGCCATCAGTGAGTCGAACAGGGGGGTCCAGCCCCAGCATTTT.

This clonotype has only a few counts. The V and J genes are TRBV28 and TRBJ2-7; a possible D gene is TRBD1 (5 bases). Between the trimmed V and J ends, which lost 6 bases and 0 bases, there was a span of 9 bases. Germline V gene data show CDR1 as MDHEN and CDR2 as SYDVKM. The length of the CDR3 is 13 residues. This chain's CDR3 is CASRTTVSYEQYF. The CDR3, as DNA: TGTGCCAGCAGGACGACAGTCTCCTACGAGCAGTACTTC.

This clonotype was found a few times. Here the CDR3 reads CASSRSGGTDTQYF. The CDR3 bases are TGTGCCAGCAGTAGGTCGGGCGGCACAGATACGCAGTATTTT. The chain links TRBV6-4 to TRBJ2-3; the D is unclear. V lost 5 bases and J lost 1, with 10 bases in between. This CDR3 has 14 residues. CDR1 and CDR2 (germline): MRHNA, SNTAGT.

The rearrangement joins TRBV11-1 to TRBJ1-5, with D possibly being TRBD1 (6 bases). CDR3 size: 16 residues. Germline CDR1 SGHAT, CDR2 FQDESV (reference sequence). V lost 1 base, J lost 3 bases, and 13 bases lay in between. The CDR3 protein is CASSLGQANNNQPQHF. CDR3 DNA sequence: TGTGCCAGCAGCTTAGGACAGGCTAATAACAATCAGCCCCAGCATTTT.

The chain joins TRBV15 to TRBJ1-1, with D unclear. V lost 1 base and J 2 bases, leaving 8 bases between the germline ends. The CDR3 consists of 14 residues. CDR1 is LNHNV, CDR2 YYDKDF, per germline (reference sequence). The CDR3: CATSRAQHNTEAFF. As DNA, the CDR3 is TGTGCCACCAGCAGAGCACAGCACAACACTGAAGCTTTCTTT.

This rearrangement joins TRBV4-1 to TRBJ2-1; 12 bases map to TRBD2. This CDR3 has 16 amino acids. The germline V gene has CDR1 MGHRA and CDR2 YSYEKL. Unmatched junction bases numbered 6, after V lost 3 bases and J lost 6 bases. The CDR3 nucleotides are TGCGCCAGCAGCCACACACTAGCGGGGGGAACCAATGAGCAGTTCTTC. This encodes CASSHTLAGGTNEQFF.

The table lists this clonotype with a few counts. V usage is TRBV11-3 and J usage is TRBJ1-4; maybe TRBD1 (5 bases). CDR3 length: 13 amino acids. V was pared by 9 bases and J by 3 bases, with 11 bases between. Germline loops: CDR1 SGHNT, CDR2 YENEEA. CDR3 bases: TGTGCCAGTCCCGGGGGGGCTAATGAAAAACTGTTTTTT. Translated: CASPGGANEKLFF.

This chain links TRBV20-1 with TRBJ2-2, with TRBD2 matching over 13 bases. CDR1 and CDR2 (germline): DFQATT, SNEGSKA (reference sequence). The CDR3 has 18 amino acids. The ends lost 0 bases at V and 4 bases at J; junction bases unmatched: 8. CDR3 sequence (DNA): TGCAGTGCTAGAGATTCGCTGGGACTAGCGGGACCCACCGGGGAGCTGTTTTTT. Translating it yields CSARDSLGLAGPTGELFF.

The CDR3 bases are TGCGCCAGCAGCCAAGTAACGGGGATCTACAATGAGCAGTTCTTC. It codes for CASSQVTGIYNEQFF. The chain couples TRBV4-1 to TRBJ2-1; D may be TRBD2 (5 bases). The germline V gene encodes CDR1 MGHRA and CDR2 YSYEKL. V shed 1 base and J shed 3 bases, with 10 bases lying between them. The CDR3 spans 15 residues.

Relative to its sample, this clonotype is medium-sized. The chain uses TRBV12-3 or TRBV12-4 and TRBJ2-6; the match to TRBD1 covers 7 bases. V lost 7 bases and J lost 0; bases outside the gene matches: 9. The CDR3 totals 17 residues. For the CDR3, the DNA is TGTGCCAGCAACACACAGGGGACAACCTCTGGGGCCAACGTCCTGACTTTC. This encodes CASNTQGTTSGANVLTF.